These 5 T cell receptor beta chains originate from one sample sequenced in a study of T cells in Graves' hyperthyroidism and ophthalmopathy. Template material for amplifying TCR beta CDR3 regions consisted of RNA transcripts. HTBI primers were the set used in a first-round RT-PCR of the TCR CDR3. TCRdb called the multiplex PCR reads again in MiXCR, with one record for every CDR3 protein. The sample yields about 290,000 distinct CDR3 sequences, 13% seen once. Material for sequencing was blood. The receptor set was obtained from a woman younger than 45 with Graves' hyperthyroidism that later progressed to Graves' ophthalmopathy.

This clonotype was counted ten times or more. This chain connects TRBV30 to TRBJ2-1, with TRBD1 identical over 7 bases. The junction had 3 bases not matched to a gene; V was cut back by 4 bases and J by 6 bases. Germline V gene sequence: CDR1 GTSNPN, CDR2 SVGIG (reference sequence). The CDR3 sequence is 12 residues long. This CDR3 reads CAWKGALNEQFF. The CDR3 DNA reads TGTGCCTGGAAGGGGGCGCTCAATGAGCAGTTCTTC. The variable domain in full, with the rest retrieved from reference TRBV30 and TRBJ2-1, is SQTIHQWPATLVQPVGSPLSLECTVEGTSNPNLYWYRQAAGRGLQLLFYSVGIGQISSEVPQNLSASRPQDRQFILSSKKLLLSDSGFYLCAWKGALNEQFFGPGTRLTVL.

This clonotype has only a few counts. This chain joins TRBV27 and TRBJ2-1; TRBD1 is a possible D gene (6 bases). The germline V gene has CDR1 MNHEY and CDR2 SMNVEV (reference sequence). The CDR3 runs to 16 residues. Trimming cost V 10 bases and J 2 bases, with 21 bases left between them. The CDR3 DNA reads TGTGCCACCGTGGTGGGCAGGGGTATACCCTACAATGAGCAGTTCTTC. Translating gives CATVVGRGIPYNEQFF.

This clonotype was detected many times. The chain employs TRBV7-2 and TRBJ2-1, with TRBD2 identical over 10 bases. After removal of 3 bases from V and 7 bases from J, the junction contained 9 bases not matched to a gene. The CDR3 loop spans 16 amino acids. CDR1 is SGHTA, CDR2 FQGNSA, per germline. The CDR3 spells CASSLKWLAGVNEQFF. The CDR3 DNA follows: TGTGCCAGCAGCTTGAAGTGGCTAGCGGGAGTGAATGAGCAGTTCTTC.

This clonotype was recorded many times. This rearrangement joins TRBV2 to TRBJ2-7, with D maybe TRBD1 (5 bases). Germline CDR1 SNHLY, CDR2 FYNNEI. The CDR3 runs to 13 residues. Trimming stripped 8 bases from V and 1 base from J, with 12 bases between. The CDR3 spells CASRTRGSYEQYF. Written as DNA, the CDR3 is TGTGCCAGCCGGACAAGGGGATCCTACGAGCAGTACTTC.

This clonotype was counted at least ten times. The chain uses TRBV28 and TRBJ2-3; 14 bases line up with TRBD2. V lost 5 bases and J lost 5; bases outside the gene matches: 6. This CDR3 contains 16 residues. Germline V gives CDR1 MDHEN, CDR2 SYDVKM. The CDR3 region is CASSEPGLAGEDTQYF. For the CDR3, the DNA is TGTGCCAGCAGTGAGCCGGGACTAGCGGGAGAAGATACGCAGTATTTT.